This T cell receptor beta chain originates from a study of blood T cells in healthy people across ages. Peripheral blood from each donor was collected in a volume of approximately 9.5 milliliters. A sample-barcoded 5' primer and a J-beta primer mix were used in a second PCR of roughly 7 to 12 cycles. Via MiXCR, TCRdb re-called the 5' RACE reads, giving one row per CDR3 protein. The table records under 1 million distinct CDR3 sequences, approximately 44% of them present only once. This CDR3 comprises 14 residues. Germline lookup yields CDR1 DFQATT and CDR2 SNEGSKA (reference sequence). Trimming pared 6 bases from V and 0 bases from J, leaving 13 bases between. Overall study results and limits: The study found TCR beta diversity correlated strongly with naive T cell percentage. Donors of long life had a larger count of naive CD4+ cells and greater diversity than aged donors.

About this clonotype: Its antigen is not known.

The clonotype was recovered from a man aged 55 to 70 in good health. The source material was blood. This sequence joins TRBV20-1 and TRBJ2-3; no clear D gene. In DNA, the CDR3 is TGCAGTGCCCCCCCAAGACCTAGCACAGATACGCAGTATTTT. This encodes CSAPPRPSTDTQYF.